One and the same sample provided the 17 T cell receptor beta chains below, sequenced in a study of blood T cell repertoires in COVID-19 (dated by TCRdb to the early 2020s). The library was made by the immunoSEQ multiplex PCR assay. TCRdb provides this immuneACCESS table in a form limited to in-frame rearrangements. Some clones are lacking; in checked studies, under half of them reflect an unresolved V gene, and why the rest are absent is not known. For this sample there are 350,000 or so clones; about 91% appear just once. The ten largest make up 1.5% to 2% of the sample. Sequencing was done on a sample of peripheral blood. These receptor sequences come from a woman under 40 with COVID-19, enrolled during active disease.

For the CDR3, the DNA is TGTGCCAGCACCAAGGGACAGCAAAACATTCAGTACTTC. Translating gives CASTKGQQNIQYF. V usage is TRBV12-3 or TRBV12-4 and J usage is TRBJ2-4; 7 bases are shared with TRBD1. The CDR3 is made up of 13 amino acids. The V and J ends lost 7 bases and 5 bases, in that order; junction bases with no gene match: 5.

V and J are TRBV10-1 and TRBJ1-3; D call uncertain. The V gene's germline CDR1 is WNHNN and CDR2 SYGVQD (reference sequence). Trimming removed 8 bases from V and 2 bases from J, with 10 bases in between. The CDR3 totals 13 residues. In DNA form, the CDR3 reads TGCGCCAGCCTGCAGGCCCCTGGAAACACCATATATTTT. It yields the protein CASLQAPGNTIYF.

The chain couples TRBV9 to TRBJ2-3; weak D call: TRBD1 (5 bases). This CDR3 region has 14 residues. The ends were cut back, 0 bases at V and 4 bases at J, with 9 bases in the middle. Germline V gene sequence: CDR1 SGDLS, CDR2 YYNGEE. The CDR3 sequence is CASSVETRADTQYF. DNA for the CDR3: TGTGCCAGCAGCGTAGAGACCAGGGCAGATACGCAGTATTTT.

In its sample, this clone was seen once. The V and J genes are TRBV27 and TRBJ1-6; D gene ambiguous. Germline CDR1 and CDR2: MNHEY and SMNVEV (reference sequence). The CDR3 is 14 amino acids. V lost 7 bases to trimming and J lost 6 bases, with 13 bases between them. In nucleotides, the CDR3 is TGTGCCAGCACCGCCCGGAGTGGTAATTCACCCCTCCACTTT. Translated: CASTARSGNSPLHF.

The DNA for the CDR3 is TGTGCCAGCAGCCAAGAGGCCATCTATGGCTACACCTTC. It is translated as CASSQEAIYGYTF. The chain has TRBV3-1 (or the pseudogene TRBV3-2) and TRBJ1-2; D ambiguous. Per germline, CDR1 LGHDT and CDR2 YNNKEL (reference sequence). Trimming took off 0 bases at V and 4 bases at J, with 6 bases between the two ends. This CDR3 spans 13 amino acids.

The chain is built from TRBV5-1 and TRBJ1-2; D uncertain. The ends were cut back, 0 bases at V and 8 bases at J, with 11 bases in the middle. The CDR3 is 13 amino acids. Per the germline V gene, CDR1 is SGHRS and CDR2 is YFSETQ. The CDR3 protein is CASSLGRNNGYTF. The CDR3 coding sequence is TGCGCCAGCAGCTTGGGCAGGAATAACGGCTACACCTTC.

The chain uses TRBV19 and TRBJ2-7; the match to TRBD1 covers 7 bases. The CDR3 runs 14 residues. CDR1 is LNHDA, CDR2 SQIVND, per germline (reference sequence). Losses at the gene ends were 5 bases for V and 0 bases for J; bases not matched to a gene: 4. Here the CDR3 reads CASSPTGNSYEQYF. CDR3 DNA sequence: TGTGCCAGTAGTCCGACAGGGAACTCCTACGAGCAGTACTTC.

The rearrangement links TRBV28 to TRBJ1-6; D remains ambiguous. CDR3 length equals 15 residues. The germline V gene encodes CDR1 MDHEN and CDR2 SYDVKM. The V gene lost 3 bases and the J gene lost 4 bases, with 10 bases spanning the gap. The CDR3 region has the DNA TGTGCCAGCAGTTTTTCGTCAGAATATAATTCACCCCTCCACTTT. Its translation is CASSFSSEYNSPLHF.

In this sample, this clone turned up once. Germline is not matched at one junction end, which may reflect a read error. This rearrangement joins TRBV20-1 to TRBJ1-2, with no clear D. CDR1 and CDR2 from the germline V gene are DFQATT and SNEGSKA (reference sequence). This CDR3 has 11 amino acids. This CDR3 reads CSARINTRDVF. The CDR3 DNA reads TGCAGTGCTAGGATTAATACTAGGGATGTCTTC.

This clone was seen only a few times. One base away lies a much larger clone, so this may be a sequencing read error. The V gene is TRBV4-1, the J gene TRBJ2-7, with 9 nucleotides matching TRBD1. The CDR3 loop spans 14 amino acids. The V gene end was trimmed by 4 bases and the J gene end by 3 bases; junction bases not matched to a gene: 4. Germline loops: CDR1 MGHRA, CDR2 YSYEKL. CDR3 DNA: TGCGCCAGCAGCCTGGGACAGGGCGACTACGAGCAGTACTTC. It codes for CASSLGQGDYEQYF.

This clone was seen a few times. One end of the junction does not line up with germline, which may come from a read error. The chain uses TRBV7-7 and TRBJ2-1, with 7 nucleotides matching TRBD2. Germline CDR1 reads SSHAT; CDR2 reads FNYEAQ (reference sequence). The CDR3 totals 15 residues. Here the CDR3 DNA reads TGTGCTAGCAGCACAAGCGGGGCCCGCTACAATGAGCAGTTCTTC. Translating gives CASSTSGARYNEQFF.

The chain couples TRBV18 to TRBJ2-7; 8 nucleotides match TRBD1. J lost 6 bases, V lost 4 bases, and 11 bases had no gene match. Germline-derived CDR1 and CDR2 are KGHSH and LQKENI. This CDR3 is built from 15 residues. For the CDR3, the DNA is TGTGCCAGCTCACACCGGGACAGGATCTCCGGCGAGCAGTACTTC. Translation gives CASSHRDRISGEQYF.

This clone appeared a single time. J is TRBJ2-3 and V is TRBV5-6, with a tentative D call TRBD2 (6 bases). Germline CDR1 SGHDT, CDR2 YYEEEE. CDR3 length: 16 residues. Between the trimmed V and J ends, which lost 2 bases and 1 base, there was a span of 14 bases. The CDR3 sequence: CASSFVRGARTDTQYF. For the CDR3, the DNA is TGTGCCAGCAGCTTTGTGCGGGGAGCCCGCACAGATACGCAGTATTTT.

The chain couples TRBV6-1 to TRBJ1-2; D is possibly TRBD1 (6 bases). Trimming removed 1 base at V and 5 bases at J, with 17 bases between. In germline, CDR1 is MNHNS, CDR2 SASEGT. The CDR3 length is 16 residues. Here the CDR3 DNA reads TGTGCCAGCAGTGAAGGATGGGGCGAGACAGGTTATGGCTACACCTTC. This sequence encodes CASSEGWGETGYGYTF.

The chain joins TRBV7-2 to TRBJ2-3; TRBD2 is a possible D gene (6 bases). There are 14 residues in the CDR3. Per germline, CDR1 SGHTA and CDR2 FQGNSA. V lost 6 bases, J lost 6 bases, and 16 bases lay in between. As DNA, the CDR3 is TGTGCCAGCAGGGGTGGGGGGTCCTTCGATACGCAGTATTTT. This encodes CASRGGGSFDTQYF.

The chain has TRBV23-1 and TRBJ1-5; the D is unclear. TRBV23-1 belongs to the ORF category, with a function that is uncertain. CDR3 length: 16 amino acids. V was cut by 5 bases and J by 2 bases, with 16 bases left in between. The CDR3 DNA reads TGCGCCAGCAGTTCCAATCGGGGATACCGCAATCAGCCCCAGCATTTT. Translated: CASSSNRGYRNQPQHF.

This rearrangement joins TRBV2 to TRBJ2-7; D is ambiguous. Trimming removed 7 bases from V and 5 bases from J, with 15 bases in between. The CDR3 has 13 amino acids. Germline values: CDR1 SNHLY, CDR2 FYNNEI. The CDR3 region is CASTYFAFNEQYF. CDR3 sequence (DNA): TGTGCCAGCACCTATTTTGCATTCAACGAGCAGTACTTC.